A selection of T cell receptor beta chains follows, all from one sample in a study of T cell responses to AZD1222 COVID-19 vaccine. Clones were sequenced by immunoSEQ multiplex PCR, and TCRdb holds only the in-frame ones, with some missing. The table has some 49,000 clones, over 60% seen once. This sample comprised peripheral blood, obtained on day 0 of AZD1222 vaccination. Receptors originate from an adult in good health. The CDR3 runs from the conserved cysteine through the conserved F or W. A D gene is named only where the DNA matches it firmly. Not all rows give a size; the values are once, few, many and, for expanded clones, a class.

V gene	D gene	J gene	clone size	CDR3 protein	CDR3 DNA
TRBV3-1/TRBV3-2	-	TRBJ2-2	-	CASSQGVNTGELFF	TGTGCCAGCAGCCAAGGAGTAAACACCGGGGAGCTGTTTTTT
TRBV5-8	TRBD2	TRBJ2-1	-	CASSSVGLAGLSFSYNEQFF	TGTGCCAGCAGCTCTGTGGGCCTAGCGGGACTTTCCTTCTCCTACAATGAGCAGTTCTTC
TRBV6-1	-	TRBJ1-2	-	CASSGGWRRTNYGYTF	TGTGCCAGCAGTGGGGGGTGGAGACGGACTAACTATGGCTACACCTTC
TRBV28	-	TRBJ1-6	-	CASSRVVRNSPLHF	TGTGCCAGCAGCCGGGTCGTTAGAAATTCACCCCTCCACTTT
TRBV15	-	TRBJ1-5	-	CATSRDWLGQPQHF	TGTGCCACCAGCAGAGATTGGTTGGGACAGCCCCAGCATTTT
TRBV19	-	TRBJ1-3	-	CASKLGTANSGNTIYF	TGTGCCAGTAAATTAGGGACTGCGAACTCTGGAAACACCATATATTTT
TRBV11-1	TRBD2	TRBJ2-1	-	CASSHLAGPYNEQFF	TGTGCCAGCAGCCATCTAGCGGGACCCTACAATGAGCAGTTCTTC
TRBV5-4	-	TRBJ2-1	-	CASSLSGFEQFF	TGTGCCAGCAGCTTGTCCGGTTTTGAGCAGTTCTTC
TRBV15	-	TRBJ1-3	-	CATSRDRSSGNTIYF	TGTGCCACCAGCAGAGACAGGAGCTCTGGAAACACCATATATTTT
TRBV19	-	TRBJ1-1	-	CASSAQGNTEAFF	TGTGCCAGTAGTGCACAGGGGAACACTGAAGCTTTCTTT
TRBV10-1	-	TRBJ1-3	-	CASRAGTNSGNTIYF	TGCGCCAGCAGAGCTGGGACCAACTCTGGAAACACCATATATTTT
TRBV19	-	TRBJ1-1	once	CASSRQARDEAFF	TGTGCCAGTAGTCGACAGGCGCGGGATGAAGCTTTCTTT
TRBV2	-	TRBJ1-5	-	CASKVSGAQAQPQHF	TGTGCCAGCAAAGTGTCAGGGGCCCAGGCTCAGCCCCAGCATTTT
TRBV20-1	-	TRBJ2-3	-	CSASPRGGGAQHTQYF	TGCAGTGCTAGTCCCAGGGGCGGGGGCGCACAGCATACGCAGTATTTT
TRBV5-4	-	TRBJ1-2	-	CASSPGGVNYGYTF	TGTGCCAGCAGCCCTGGGGGGGTTAACTATGGCTACACCTTC
TRBV11-2	-	TRBJ2-3	-	CASSLDLGATDTQYF	TGTGCCAGCAGCTTAGATCTCGGAGCCACAGATACGCAGTATTTT
TRBV19	-	TRBJ1-6	-	CASSMGGTDNSPLHF	TGTGCCAGTAGTATGGGTGGGACGGATAACTCACCCCTCCACTTT
TRBV7-9	TRBD1	TRBJ1-1	-	CASSQGQGSPEAFF	TGTGCCAGCAGCCAGGGACAGGGGAGCCCTGAAGCTTTCTTT
TRBV4-1	-	TRBJ1-6	-	CASSQATRVEPLHF	TGCGCCAGCAGCCAGGCGACACGAGTTGAACCCCTCCACTTT
TRBV7-8	-	TRBJ2-3	-	CASSPPGPREDTQYF	TGTGCCAGCAGCCCCCCGGGCCCTAGGGAGGATACGCAGTATTTT
TRBV7-2	-	TRBJ1-3	-	CASSLEGGSSGNTIYF	TGTGCCAGCAGCTTGGAGGGGGGCAGCTCTGGAAACACCATATATTTT
TRBV19	-	TRBJ2-1	-	CASSIVQVGEQFF	TGTGCCAGTAGTATAGTGCAGGTAGGTGAGCAGTTCTTC
TRBV28	TRBD1	TRBJ1-4	once	CASIGGFNEKLFF	TGTGCCAGCATAGGGGGCTTTAATGAAAAACTGTTTTTT